The rows below give T cell receptor beta chains drawn from one sample of a study of blood T cell repertoires in COVID-19. Method: immunoSEQ multiplex PCR; TCRdb's copy keeps in-frame clones and lacks some. This table has some 41,000 clones, 89% appearing once. The sample was peripheral blood. The receptors derive from a man aged 65 to 85 with active COVID-19. The conserved cysteine and the conserved F or W are not part of the CDR3 here. The order of the fields is V gene, J gene, CDR3 length, CDR3 protein.

v_call: TRBV7-9; j_call: TRBJ1-6; cdr3_length: 13; cdr3_aa: ASSLSGSYNSPLH
v_call: TRBV5-1; j_call: TRBJ2-5; cdr3_length: 14; cdr3_aa: ASSPDYRGGGETQY
v_call: TRBV5-1; j_call: TRBJ1-3; cdr3_length: 14; cdr3_aa: ASSQEGAFSGNTIY
v_call: TRBV5-1; j_call: TRBJ2-1; cdr3_length: 15; cdr3_aa: ASTPEGGAVRNNEQF
v_call: TRBV11-3; j_call: TRBJ1-4; cdr3_length: 15; cdr3_aa: ASSLEQAGGSNEKLF
v_call: TRBV12-3/TRBV12-4; j_call: TRBJ2-7; cdr3_length: 10; cdr3_aa: ASSGAEVEQY
v_call: TRBV18; j_call: TRBJ2-1; cdr3_length: 13; cdr3_aa: ASSLASLPGNEQF
v_call: TRBV6-5; j_call: TRBJ2-7; cdr3_length: 12; cdr3_aa: ASRQGINSYEQY
v_call: TRBV9; j_call: TRBJ2-1; cdr3_length: 13; cdr3_aa: ASSGGTGGDTEQF
v_call: TRBV18; j_call: TRBJ2-1; cdr3_length: 13; cdr3_aa: ASSPRTSGGNEQF
v_call: TRBV6-6; j_call: TRBJ2-5; cdr3_length: 10; cdr3_aa: ASKSSGKTQY
v_call: TRBV5-1; j_call: TRBJ2-2; cdr3_length: 13; cdr3_aa: ASSQSGGADGELF
v_call: TRBV3-1/TRBV3-2; j_call: TRBJ1-5; cdr3_length: 10; cdr3_aa: ASSQAQGAQH
v_call: TRBV6-6; j_call: TRBJ2-4; cdr3_length: 15; cdr3_aa: ASSRSGHAGAGNIQY
v_call: TRBV7-2; j_call: TRBJ2-3; cdr3_length: 12; cdr3_aa: ASSKPPGTDTQY
v_call: TRBV19; j_call: TRBJ2-5; cdr3_length: 14; cdr3_aa: ASSIDSSGGQETQY
v_call: TRBV2; j_call: TRBJ2-7; cdr3_length: 13; cdr3_aa: ASSNLAGTAYEQY
v_call: TRBV11-3; j_call: TRBJ2-3; cdr3_length: 15; cdr3_aa: ASSLGGQSPGTDTQY
v_call: TRBV19; j_call: TRBJ1-4; cdr3_length: 13; cdr3_aa: ASSIRSATNEKLF
v_call: TRBV18; j_call: TRBJ2-7; cdr3_length: 13; cdr3_aa: ASSPGGGAGYEQY
v_call: TRBV6-2/TRBV6-3; j_call: TRBJ1-4; cdr3_length: 12; cdr3_aa: ASSQHTTNEKLF
v_call: TRBV11-2; j_call: TRBJ2-5; cdr3_length: 14; cdr3_aa: ASSLRLLAGQETQY
v_call: TRBV15; j_call: TRBJ2-3; cdr3_length: 11; cdr3_aa: ATSDARGGTQY
v_call: TRBV6-5; j_call: TRBJ2-7; cdr3_length: 13; cdr3_aa: ASSYDGTGPYEQY
v_call: TRBV4-1; j_call: TRBJ2-7; cdr3_length: 14; cdr3_aa: ASSTGLGGASYEQY
v_call: TRBV19; j_call: TRBJ1-4; cdr3_length: 12; cdr3_aa: ASTPGGTNEKLF
v_call: TRBV24-1; j_call: TRBJ2-7; cdr3_length: 11; cdr3_aa: ATSDNGGDEQY
v_call: TRBV19; j_call: TRBJ2-3; cdr3_length: 14; cdr3_aa: ASSIGGPTSTDTQY
v_call: TRBV3-1/TRBV3-2; j_call: TRBJ2-2; cdr3_length: 16; cdr3_aa: ASSPLGGGHPNTGELF
v_call: TRBV11-2; j_call: TRBJ1-4; cdr3_length: 13; cdr3_aa: ASSGDRVVDEKLF
v_call: TRBV10-2; j_call: TRBJ2-7; cdr3_length: 11; cdr3_aa: ATFGLGNYEQY
v_call: TRBV3-1/TRBV3-2; j_call: TRBJ2-1; cdr3_length: 15; cdr3_aa: ASSQEVGGGAYNEQF
v_call: TRBV6-2/TRBV6-3; j_call: TRBJ1-4; cdr3_length: 13; cdr3_aa: ASSRTGRTNEKLF
v_call: TRBV6-2/TRBV6-3; j_call: TRBJ1-2; cdr3_length: 11; cdr3_aa: ASSRQGPSGYT
v_call: TRBV6-5; j_call: TRBJ1-1; cdr3_length: 13; cdr3_aa: ASSKRGSGRTEAF
v_call: TRBV27; j_call: TRBJ1-2; cdr3_length: 11; cdr3_aa: ASSRQGVYGYT
v_call: TRBV4-3; j_call: TRBJ2-3; cdr3_length: 14; cdr3_aa: ASSQVGGGSTDTQY
v_call: TRBV18; j_call: TRBJ1-1; cdr3_length: 15; cdr3_aa: ASSQLEGQGASTEAF
v_call: TRBV28; j_call: TRBJ1-3; cdr3_length: 11; cdr3_aa: ASRHGSGNTIY
v_call: TRBV11-2; j_call: TRBJ2-7; cdr3_length: 9; cdr3_aa: AFSEQGSTY
v_call: TRBV5-1; j_call: TRBJ2-7; cdr3_length: 15; cdr3_aa: ASSRTTDPGSTYEQY
v_call: TRBV7-9; j_call: TRBJ1-6; cdr3_length: 16; cdr3_aa: ASSLVSDSSSYNSPLH
v_call: TRBV3-1/TRBV3-2; j_call: TRBJ2-1; cdr3_length: 13; cdr3_aa: ASSLTSGGYNEQF
v_call: TRBV4-3; j_call: TRBJ1-6; cdr3_length: 17; cdr3_aa: ASSQDVGLGGADNSPLH
v_call: TRBV9; j_call: TRBJ1-5; cdr3_length: 14; cdr3_aa: ASSAGGQNSNQPQH
v_call: TRBV11-3; j_call: TRBJ2-1; cdr3_length: 11; cdr3_aa: ASSLDRQGGQF
v_call: TRBV18; j_call: TRBJ1-6; cdr3_length: 14; cdr3_aa: ASSPVSTGDNSPLH
v_call: TRBV27; j_call: TRBJ2-2; cdr3_length: 11; cdr3_aa: ASRPGWEGELF
v_call: TRBV4-3; j_call: TRBJ1-1; cdr3_length: 19; cdr3_aa: ASSQVVTGTGRYWMNTEAF
v_call: TRBV5-8; j_call: TRBJ2-2; cdr3_length: 14; cdr3_aa: ASSLLGQGYTGELF
v_call: TRBV7-7; j_call: TRBJ2-7; cdr3_length: 11; cdr3_aa: ASSFGTGNEQY
v_call: TRBV5-1; j_call: TRBJ1-3; cdr3_length: 13; cdr3_aa: ASSLGLRDSFPIY
v_call: TRBV6-4; j_call: TRBJ2-3; cdr3_length: 13; cdr3_aa: ASSDSSGGTDTQY